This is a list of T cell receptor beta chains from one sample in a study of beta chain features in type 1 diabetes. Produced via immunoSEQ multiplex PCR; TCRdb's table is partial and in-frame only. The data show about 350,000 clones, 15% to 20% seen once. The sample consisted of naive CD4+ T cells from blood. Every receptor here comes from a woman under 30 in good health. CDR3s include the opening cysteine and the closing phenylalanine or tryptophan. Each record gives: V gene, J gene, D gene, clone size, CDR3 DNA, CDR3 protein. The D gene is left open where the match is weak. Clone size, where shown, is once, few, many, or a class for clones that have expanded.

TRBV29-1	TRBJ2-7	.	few	TGCAGCGCTCAAACAAGGAGCTCCTACGAGCAGTACTTC	CSAQTRSSYEQYF
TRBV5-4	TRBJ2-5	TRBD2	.	TGTGCCAGCAGCGAAAAGCCGGGACTAGCGGAAGAGACCCAGTACTTC	CASSEKPGLAEETQYF
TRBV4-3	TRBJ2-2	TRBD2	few	TGCGCCAGCAGCCCGACTAGCGGGGGGGCCAACGGGGAGCTGTTTTTT	CASSPTSGGANGELFF
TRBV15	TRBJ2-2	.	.	TGTGCCACCAGCAGAGATCGGTCCGGGGAGCTGTTTTTT	CATSRDRSGELFF
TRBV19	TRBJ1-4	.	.	TGTGCCAGTAACCGAGATTGGAGCGAACGGGATGAAAAACTGTTTTTT	CASNRDWSERDEKLFF
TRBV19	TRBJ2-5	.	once	TGTGCCAGTAGTATTCAGGGTACTCAAGAGACCCAGTACTTC	CASSIQGTQETQYF
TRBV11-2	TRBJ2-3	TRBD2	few	TGTGCCAGCAGCCCCTCCGGGGGGGCGGATACGCAGTATTTT	CASSPSGGADTQYF
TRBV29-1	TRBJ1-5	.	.	TGCAGCGCTCAACAGGGCGGAAGCAATCAGCCCCAGCATTTT	CSAQQGGSNQPQHF
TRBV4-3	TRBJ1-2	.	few	TGCGCCAGCAGCCAAGGGCAGGCCGACTATGGCTACACCTTC	CASSQGQADYGYTF
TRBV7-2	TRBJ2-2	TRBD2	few	TGTGCCAGCAGCTTAGCTGGATCGCTAGCGGGGTTTTTT	CASSLAGSLAGFF
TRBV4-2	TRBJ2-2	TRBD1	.	TGTGCCAGCAGCCCCGGGACAGCCACCGGGGAGCTGTTTTTT	CASSPGTATGELFF
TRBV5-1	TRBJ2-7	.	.	TGCGCCAGCAGCTTGGGGTGGCAGTTGGACGAGCAGTACTTC	CASSLGWQLDEQYF
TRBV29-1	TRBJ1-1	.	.	TGCAGCGTTGAAGGCAGGCAGAGTATGAACACTGAAGCTTTCTTT	CSVEGRQSMNTEAFF
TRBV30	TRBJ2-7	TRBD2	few	TGTGCCTGGAACCTAGCGGGCTACGAGCAGTACTTC	CAWNLAGYEQYF
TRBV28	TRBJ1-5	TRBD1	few	TGTGCCAGCAACGCGGGACAGGGCTCGGATCAGCCCCAGCATTTT	CASNAGQGSDQPQHF
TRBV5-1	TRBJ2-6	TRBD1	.	TGCGCCAGCGCCTTTGGGGCGACAGGGCCCGGGGCCAACGTCCTGACTTTC	CASAFGATGPGANVLTF
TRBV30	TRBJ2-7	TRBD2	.	TGTGCCTGGCGGAGGGCGGGAGAATCCTACGAGCAGTACTTC	CAWRRAGESYEQYF
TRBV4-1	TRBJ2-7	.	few	TGCGCCAGCAGCCAACCCTATGGACAGGAGCAGTACTTC	CASSQPYGQEQYF
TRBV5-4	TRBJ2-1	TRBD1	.	TGTGCCAGCAGCTTTGGGGACAGGGCGAGAAATGAGCAGTTCTTC	CASSFGDRARNEQFF
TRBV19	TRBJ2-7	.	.	TGTGCCAGTAGTGCCCGATCGTCGGGCGAGCAGTACTTC	CASSARSSGEQYF
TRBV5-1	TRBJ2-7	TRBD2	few	TGCGCCAGCAGCTTGGGTCCTGGGACTAGCGGGCTCTCCTACGAGCAGTACTTC	CASSLGPGTSGLSYEQYF
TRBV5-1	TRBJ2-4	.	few	TGCGCCAGCAGCCTCGGACAGATAGCCAAAAACATTCAGTACTTC	CASSLGQIAKNIQYF
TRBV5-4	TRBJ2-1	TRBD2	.	TGTGCCAGCTCACCTAGCGGGAGCTCCTACAATGAGCAGTTCTTC	CASSPSGSSYNEQFF
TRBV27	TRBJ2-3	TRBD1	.	TGTGCCAGCAGTCTTGACAGGGGCCATACGCAGTATTTT	CASSLDRGHTQYF
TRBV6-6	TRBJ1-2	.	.	TGTGCCAGCAGTTACCTAGCTAACTATGGCTACACCTTC	CASSYLANYGYTF
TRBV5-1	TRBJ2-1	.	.	TGCGCCAGCAGCTGGCAGGGGTTATACAATGAGCAGTTCTTC	CASSWQGLYNEQFF
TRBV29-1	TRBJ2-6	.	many	TGCAGCGTTAGAGGGGGCTCTGGGGCCAACGTCCTGACTTTC	CSVRGGSGANVLTF
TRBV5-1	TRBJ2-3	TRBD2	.	TGCGCCAGCAGCAAAGGACTAGCGGGGCTTAGCACAGATACGCAGTATTTT	CASSKGLAGLSTDTQYF
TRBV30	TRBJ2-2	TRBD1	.	TGTGCCTGGAGTAGGGGGCCCACCGGGGAGCTGTTTTTT	CAWSRGPTGELFF
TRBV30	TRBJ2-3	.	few	TGTGCCTGGAGTGTAAGGGGCAGGGGTATAGATACGCAGTATTTT	CAWSVRGRGIDTQYF
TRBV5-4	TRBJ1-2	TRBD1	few	TGTGCCAGCAGCACCAGCCCCGGGACAGGGGGCGGCTACACCTTC	CASSTSPGTGGGYTF
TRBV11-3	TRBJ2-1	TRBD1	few	TGTGCCAGCAGCTTAGGGACAGGGGGGCAGTTCTTC	CASSLGTGGQFF
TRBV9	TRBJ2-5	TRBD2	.	TGTGCCAGCAGCCCGACTATGCGGGGGTGGGCCCAGTACTTC	CASSPTMRGWAQYF
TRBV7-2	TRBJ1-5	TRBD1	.	TGTGCCAGCAGTCCACAGGGGAACAATCAGCCCCAGCATTTT	CASSPQGNNQPQHF
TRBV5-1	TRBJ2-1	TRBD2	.	TGCGCCAGCAGCTTGGCCATAATAGCGGGTCCAACCAACAATGAGCAGTTCTTC	CASSLAIIAGPTNNEQFF
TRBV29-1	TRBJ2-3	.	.	TGCAGCGTTGACGGGAACGCAGATACGCAGTATTTT	CSVDGNADTQYF
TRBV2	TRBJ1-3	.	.	TGTGCCAGCAGTGAAAATCGGCAGCCAGGATGGAGAAACACCATATATTTT	CASSENRQPGWRNTIYF
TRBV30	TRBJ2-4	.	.	TGTGCCTGGGACGATGACAGGAAAAACATTCAGTACTTC	CAWDDDRKNIQYF
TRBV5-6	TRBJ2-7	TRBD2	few	TGTGCCAGCAGCTCATCTTTGGGACTAGCGCCTTCCTACGAGCAGTACTTC	CASSSSLGLAPSYEQYF
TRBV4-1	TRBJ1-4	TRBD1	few	TGCGCCAGCAGCCAGGGGGACAGGGGGGACTATGAAAAACTGTTTTTT	CASSQGDRGDYEKLFF